Each of the 5 T cell receptor beta chains below was sequenced from the same sample in a study of blood T cells in healthy people across ages. Using a J-beta primer mix together with a sample-barcoded 5' primer, a second PCR was run for about 6 to 11 cycles. TCRdb re-analysed the 5' RACE reads in MiXCR, keeping a single row per CDR3 protein. In the table there are roughly 1,300,000 distinct CDR3 sequences, approximately 63% of which are singletons. Sequencing input: blood. The source of these receptors is a man between 18 and 29 years old in good health.

The rearrangement links TRBV5-5 to TRBJ2-7; no clear D. The germline V gene encodes CDR1 SGHKS and CDR2 YYEKEE (reference sequence). The CDR3 totals 12 residues. Deletions cut 8 bases from V and 2 bases from J, with 11 bases between. For the CDR3, the DNA is TGTGCCAGTTCCGACATAGCCTACGAGCAGTACTTC. It specifies CASSDIAYEQYF.

V and J are TRBV15 and TRBJ2-3, with a weak D call TRBD2 (6 bases). Looked up from germline, CDR1 is LNHNV and CDR2 is YYDKDF (reference sequence). Trimming stripped 1 base from V and 5 bases from J, with 13 bases between. This CDR3 is 15 amino acids long. The CDR3 DNA reads as TGTGCCACCAGCAGAGGGGGACTGACGGGAGATACGCAGTATTTT. Amino acid sequence: CATSRGGLTGDTQYF.

The CDR3 DNA follows: TGCAGCGGCATACGGGACGAGGATTACAATGAGCAGTTCTTC. It is translated as CSGIRDEDYNEQFF. The gene calls are TRBV20-1 and TRBJ2-1; D is perhaps TRBD1 or TRBD2 (5 bases each). Germline V lookup: CDR1 DFQATT, CDR2 SNEGSKA (reference sequence). The CDR3 loop spans 14 amino acids.

The V call is TRBV20-1, the J call TRBJ2-1; 8 bases fit TRBD2. The germline V gene has CDR1 DFQATT and CDR2 SNEGSKA (reference sequence). Losses at the gene ends were 2 bases for V and 4 bases for J; bases not matched to a gene: 7. This CDR3 is built from 15 residues. CDR3 DNA sequence: TGCAGTGCTAGAACCCAGCGGGAGCTTTACAATGAGCAGTTCTTC. It encodes CSARTQRELYNEQFF.

This CDR3 is CASSENRDQRQETQYF. As DNA, the CDR3 is TGCGCCAGCAGTGAAAACCGGGACCAGAGACAAGAGACCCAGTACTTC. This chain joins TRBV10-1 and TRBJ2-5; D tentatively fits TRBD1 or TRBD2 (5 bases each). Germline CDR1 and CDR2: WNHNN and SYGVQD (reference sequence). The CDR3 spans 16 residues. Trimming shortened V by 3 bases and J by 2 bases, and 16 bases separated the two germline ends.